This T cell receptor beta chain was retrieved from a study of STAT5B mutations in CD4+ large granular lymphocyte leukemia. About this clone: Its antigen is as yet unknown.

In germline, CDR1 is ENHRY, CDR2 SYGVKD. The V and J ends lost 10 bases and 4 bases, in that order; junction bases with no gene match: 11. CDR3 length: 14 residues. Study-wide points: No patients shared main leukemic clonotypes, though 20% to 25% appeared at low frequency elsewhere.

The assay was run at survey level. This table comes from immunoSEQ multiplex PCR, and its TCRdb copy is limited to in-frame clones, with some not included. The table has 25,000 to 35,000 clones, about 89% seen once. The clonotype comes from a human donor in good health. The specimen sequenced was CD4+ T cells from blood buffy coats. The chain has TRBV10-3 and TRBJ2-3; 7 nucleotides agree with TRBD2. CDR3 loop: CATVDQRGSDTQYF. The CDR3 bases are TGTGCCACGGTAGACCAGCGGGGCTCAGATACGCAGTATTTT.